Each of the 11 T cell receptor beta chains below was sequenced from the same sample in a study of blood T cell repertoires in COVID-19. Data came from immunoSEQ multiplex PCR; TCRdb stores just in-frame clones and leaves some out. The profile shows 300,000 to 400,000 clones, more than 85% of them singletons. Sequenced input: peripheral blood. These receptors were taken from a human donor in a cohort sampled during active COVID-19.

V is TRBV6-1 and J is TRBJ2-7; D is perhaps TRBD1 (5 bases). V lost 3 bases and J 6 bases, leaving 12 bases between the germline ends. The CDR3 is made up of 13 amino acids. Germline lookup yields CDR1 MNHNS and CDR2 SASEGT. The CDR3 loop is CASSDGRATEQYF. CDR3 bases: TGTGCCAGCAGTGATGGCAGGGCGACCGAGCAGTACTTC.

About this clone: This could be a read error, since a much larger clone is one nucleotide away. This chain joins TRBV7-9 and TRBJ2-2; D gene unclear. The germline V and J ends were trimmed by 3 bases and 1 base, with 6 bases remaining between them. The CDR3 has 14 amino acids. Germline V gives CDR1 SEHNR, CDR2 FQNEAQ (reference sequence). The CDR3 DNA reads TGTGCCAGCAGCTTCCCAGGGAACACCGGGGAGCTGTTTTTT. This codes for CASSFPGNTGELFF.

The chain recombines TRBV6-5 with TRBJ1-1; 8 bases line up with TRBD1. Germline loops: CDR1 MNHEY, CDR2 SVGAGI. The CDR3 is 15 residues long. The V and J ends lost 2 bases and 5 bases, in that order; junction bases with no gene match: 7. The CDR3 reads CASSYGTGGRTEAFF. In DNA form, the CDR3 reads TGTGCCAGCAGTTACGGAACAGGGGGACGGACTGAAGCTTTCTTT.

J is TRBJ2-2 and V is TRBV14, with 8 bases matching TRBD2. This CDR3 has 14 amino acids. Trimming took 6 bases from V and 8 from J; bases not matched to a gene: 8. In germline, CDR1 is SGHDN, CDR2 FVKESK. The CDR3 reads CASSPQRGIGELFF. CDR3 coding DNA: TGTGCCAGCAGTCCCCAGCGGGGGATAGGGGAGCTGTTTTTT.

This clone was seen a few times. CDR3 amino acids: CASKRQVRNSGNTIYF. For the CDR3, the DNA is TGCGCCAGCAAAAGACAGGTTAGAAACTCTGGAAACACCATATATTTT. The V gene is TRBV10-1, the J gene TRBJ1-3, with D perhaps TRBD1 (6 bases). This CDR3 is 16 amino acids long. V was clipped by 7 bases and J by 0 bases, with 16 bases between them. Looked up from germline, CDR1 is WNHNN and CDR2 is SYGVQD (reference sequence).

V gene TRBV19 combines with J gene TRBJ1-6, with D perhaps TRBD1 (6 bases). This CDR3 contains 13 residues. V was cut by 9 bases and J by 10 bases, with 16 bases left in between. CDR1 and CDR2 (germline): LNHDA, SQIVND (reference sequence). DNA for the CDR3: TGTGCCAGCCGCGCGTCGGGGGGCTCACCCCTCCACTTT. It encodes CASRASGGSPLHF.

The rearrangement joins TRBV6-5 to TRBJ1-4; 7 nucleotides line up with TRBD1. The ends lost 6 bases at V and 0 bases at J; junction bases unmatched: 4. This CDR3 contains 15 residues. Germline V gene sequence: CDR1 MNHEY, CDR2 SVGAGI. The CDR3, as DNA: TGTGCCAGCAGGGGGACAGCTGCAACTAATGAAAAACTGTTTTTT. Its translation is CASRGTAATNEKLFF.

Concerning this clone: One junction end disagrees with the germline gene, perhaps due to a read error. The V gene is TRBV6-1, the J gene TRBJ1-2, with 9 bases that match TRBD1. Per germline, CDR1 MNHNS and CDR2 SASEGT. CDR3 size: 15 residues. The CDR3 loop reads CASSEGPTTGGSIQF. The CDR3 nucleotides are TGTGCCAGCAGTGAAGGCCCCACGACAGGGGGGTCTATCCAATTC.

This sequence joins TRBV5-1 and TRBJ2-3; no clear D gene. The germline V gene encodes CDR1 SGHRS and CDR2 YFSETQ. CDR3 length: 15 residues. V was pared by 0 bases and J by 1 base, with 9 bases between. The CDR3: CASSLAASRTDTQYF. For the CDR3, the DNA is TGCGCCAGCAGCTTGGCCGCGAGCCGCACAGATACGCAGTATTTT.

The chain carries TRBV12-3 or TRBV12-4 and TRBJ1-2; maybe TRBD1 (6 bases). The CDR3 is made up of 13 amino acids. Trimming took off 1 base at V and 10 bases at J, with 13 bases between the two ends. The CDR3 DNA reads TGTGCCAGCAGTTTAGAGGAACAGGGCCACTACACCTTC. Protein: CASSLEEQGHYTF.

This chain uses TRBV27 with TRBJ1-6; D is ambiguous. Per germline, CDR1 MNHEY and CDR2 SMNVEV (reference sequence). The CDR3 loop spans 14 amino acids. Trimming stripped 3 bases from V and 6 bases from J, with 9 bases between. The CDR3 nucleotides are TGTGCCAGCAGTTTCCTACAGCTTAATTCACCCCTCCACTTT. This gives the protein CASSFLQLNSPLHF.